The 14 T cell receptor beta chains below come from one sample, sequenced in a study of beta chain features in type 1 diabetes. The sequenced template was cDNA made from the entire isolated RNA. The repertoire was sequenced with immunoSEQ multiplex PCR; TCRdb's copy has only in-frame clones and lacks some. The sample holds 600,000 to 650,000 clones, about a sixth seen once. The sample comprised naive CD4+ T cells from blood. These receptors were collected from a man aged 18 to 30 in good health.

The sample holds a few counts of this clone. The V call is TRBV7-2, the J call TRBJ2-7; the match to TRBD1 covers 9 bases. J lost 5 bases, V lost 5 bases, and 4 bases had no gene match. The CDR3 sequence is 13 residues long. In germline, CDR1 is SGHTA, CDR2 FQGNSA. The CDR3 reads CASSHRGRDEQYF. In DNA, the CDR3 is TGTGCCAGCAGCCACAGGGGGCGAGACGAGCAGTACTTC.

This clone was detected a few times. The J gene is TRBJ2-3, the V gene TRBV25-1, with D unclear. CDR3 length equals 16 residues. CDR1 and CDR2 (germline): MGHDK, SYGVNS. V was trimmed by 5 bases and J by 1 base, leaving 16 bases between them. Here the CDR3 DNA reads TGTGCCAGCAGTTCTAGGTGGATGGACCGCACAGATACGCAGTATTTT. Translating it yields CASSSRWMDRTDTQYF.

The gene calls are TRBV7-9 and TRBJ1-2; D not resolved. Trimming shortened V by 2 bases and J by 4 bases, and 5 bases separated the two germline ends. Germline loops: CDR1 SEHNR, CDR2 FQNEAQ (reference sequence). The CDR3 runs 12 residues. The CDR3, as DNA: TGTGCCAGCAGCTTATCCACCTATGGCTACACCTTC. This codes for CASSLSTYGYTF.

The V and J genes are TRBV7-8 and TRBJ1-1; 7 nucleotides align to TRBD1. Germline CDR1 SGHVS, CDR2 FQNEAQ. The length of the CDR3 is 14 residues. Trimming removed 2 bases from V and 1 base from J; junction bases left unmatched: 1. CDR3 sequence reads: CASSLRDRNTEAFF. The DNA for the CDR3 is TGTGCCAGCAGCTTACGGGACAGGAACACTGAAGCTTTCTTT. Together with reference TRBV7-8 and TRBJ1-1, the CDR3 gives the full variable domain: GAGVSQSPRYKVAKRGQDVALRCDPISGHVSLFWYQQALGQGPEFLTYFQNEAQLDKSGLPSDRFFAERPEGSVSTLKIQRTQQEDSAVYLCASSLRDRNTEAFFGQGTRLTVV.

In this sample, this clone turned up a few times. The V gene is TRBV28, the J gene TRBJ1-5; the match to TRBD1 covers 7 bases. CDR3 length equals 15 residues. CDR1 and CDR2 (germline): MDHEN, SYDVKM. Trimming at V came to 6 bases and at J to 0 bases, leaving 5 bases not matched to a gene. CDR3 nucleotides: TGTGCCAGCAGCCCGGGACAGATTAGCAATCAGCCCCAGCATTTT. Protein product: CASSPGQISNQPQHF.

This clone was picked up a small number of times. The chain links TRBV5-4 to TRBJ2-5, with TRBD2 as a possible D gene (5 bases). The CDR3 extends over 16 amino acids. The germline CDR1 and CDR2 sequences are SGHNT and YYREEE (reference sequence). Trimming cost V 4 bases and J 2 bases, with 18 bases left between them. CDR3 nucleotides: TGTGCCAGCAGCCGGGGAACGGTCGGCCCTCAAGAGACCCAGTACTTC. This sequence encodes CASSRGTVGPQETQYF.

V usage is TRBV9 and J usage is TRBJ2-2; no definite D call. The germline CDR1 and CDR2 sequences are SGDLS and YYNGEE. The CDR3 sequence is 14 residues long. V lost 0 bases and J lost 4, with 7 bases in between. The DNA of the CDR3 is TGTGCCAGCAGCGTAGAGTATGCCACCGGGGAGCTGTTTTTT. Its translation: CASSVEYATGELFF.

The CDR3 bases are TGTGCCAGCAGCAACGACAGGGGGAACACCGGGGAGCTGTTTTTT. This translates into CASSNDRGNTGELFF. This chain connects TRBV9 to TRBJ2-2; 8 bases align to TRBD1. With V trimmed by 4 bases and J by 1 base, 3 bases remained unmatched. This CDR3 comprises 15 residues. CDR1 is SGDLS, CDR2 YYNGEE, per germline.

V is TRBV9 and J is TRBJ1-5, with D hard to call. Germline assignment: CDR1 SGDLS and CDR2 YYNGEE. The CDR3 is 14 amino acids. V was shortened by 0 bases and J by 4 bases, with 8 bases between the two germline ends. In DNA, the CDR3 is TGTGCCAGCAGCGTAGGGAAGGGAAATCAGCCCCAGCATTTT. Protein product: CASSVGKGNQPQHF.

This clone was seen a handful of times. V and J are TRBV7-8 and TRBJ1-5, with TRBD1 as a possible D gene (5 bases). The V end lost 7 bases, the J end lost 3 bases, and 16 bases lay between the germline ends. The CDR3 sequence is 15 residues long. The germline V gene encodes CDR1 SGHVS and CDR2 FQNEAQ. The CDR3 DNA sequence: TGTGCCAGCACCCCCTGGGCAGGACACAATCAGCCCCAGCATTTT. Protein: CASTPWAGHNQPQHF.

This clone was seen only a few times. The rearrangement uses TRBV5-1 and TRBJ1-1; D gene uncertain. With 0 bases removed from V and 5 bases from J, the gap between germline ends came to 11 bases. The CDR3 extends over 14 amino acids. The V gene's germline CDR1 is SGHRS and CDR2 YFSETQ. CDR3 bases: TGCGCCAGCAGCTTGGTGGCCACGTCTACTGAAGCTTTCTTT. Amino acid sequence: CASSLVATSTEAFF.

This clone was seen just once. Here the CDR3 DNA reads TGTGCCAGCAGCTTAGCGGGAGAAGGGGGCCGGGACTATGGCTACACCTTC. It codes for CASSLAGEGGRDYGYTF. The chain uses TRBV7-6 and TRBJ1-2; 7 positions match TRBD1. In germline, CDR1 is SGHVS, CDR2 FNYEAQ. This CDR3 is built from 17 residues. Losses at the gene ends were 0 bases for V and 3 bases for J; bases not matched to a gene: 10.

This sequence joins TRBV5-4 and TRBJ2-6; no clear D. CDR1 SGHNT and CDR2 YYREEE come from the germline V gene (reference sequence). The ends were cut back, 3 bases at V and 3 bases at J, with 10 bases in the middle. The CDR3 has 15 residues. CDR3 loop: CASSYRVRGANVLTF. In nucleotides, the CDR3 is TGTGCCAGCAGCTACCGTGTACGTGGGGCCAACGTCCTGACTTTC.

This clone showed up just a few times. The chain links TRBV2 to TRBJ2-7; no clear D gene. V lost 5 bases and J lost 4, with 9 bases in between. Germline loops: CDR1 SNHLY, CDR2 FYNNEI. The length of the CDR3 is 12 residues. For the CDR3, the DNA is TGTGCCAGCAGTCCCAGCTTATACGAGCAGTACTTC. This codes for CASSPSLYEQYF.